The 20 T cell receptor beta chains in this list originate from one sample, sequenced in a study of blood T cell repertoires in COVID-19. Measured with immunoSEQ multiplex PCR; TCRdb has only the in-frame clones, and not every one. The sample yields approximately 410,000 clones, 86% seen once. Sequencing used peripheral blood. These receptors came from a woman aged 25 to 39 with active or convalescent COVID-19.

This clone came up a few times. The chain links TRBV2 to TRBJ1-1; D is perhaps TRBD1 (5 bases). Looked up from germline, CDR1 is SNHLY and CDR2 is FYNNEI. V shed 7 bases and J shed 2 bases, with 14 bases lying between them. The CDR3 covers 14 residues. The CDR3 DNA follows: TGTGCCAGCATAGCAGGGTACAGCAACACTGAAGCTTTCTTT. This codes for CASIAGYSNTEAFF.

This clone appeared a single time. This chain connects TRBV25-1 to TRBJ1-2; 9 bases agree with TRBD1. CDR3 length: 13 residues. V dropped 5 bases and J dropped 7; count of bases not matched to a gene: 5. Per germline, CDR1 MGHDK and CDR2 SYGVNS. Here the CDR3 DNA reads TGTGCCAGCAGTCAACAGGGGGCGAGTGGCTACACCTTC. Amino acids: CASSQQGASGYTF.

The J gene is TRBJ2-7, the V gene TRBV4-1; the match to TRBD2 covers 10 bases. The V segment lost 1 base and the J segment 6 bases; nucleotides outside the gene matches: 15. CDR3 length: 18 amino acids. Germline V gene data show CDR1 as MGHRA and CDR2 as YSYEKL. Here the CDR3 DNA reads TGCGCCAGCAGCCAAGCGTTAGCGGGAGGCGGGTTAGTGAGCGAGCAGTACTTC. Protein product: CASSQALAGGGLVSEQYF.

This sequence joins TRBV6-5 and TRBJ1-1; D call uncertain. V lost 0 bases, J lost 0 bases, and 11 bases lay in between. The CDR3 totals 16 residues. Per germline, CDR1 MNHEY and CDR2 SVGAGI. The CDR3 loop is CASSYSQTSMNTEAFF. The CDR3 coding sequence is TGTGCCAGCAGTTACTCCCAGACTAGCATGAACACTGAAGCTTTCTTT.

The V and J genes are TRBV18 and TRBJ2-1, with TRBD2 identical over 7 bases. The V gene's germline CDR1 is KGHSH and CDR2 LQKENI. The CDR3 spans 15 residues. J gave up 0 bases and V 2 bases, and 1 base lay outside the gene matches. The chain's CDR3 is CASSPSGISYNEQFF. In nucleotides, the CDR3 is TGTGCCAGCTCACCAAGCGGGATCTCCTACAATGAGCAGTTCTTC.

This clone has a single count. V gene TRBV29-1 combines with J gene TRBJ1-2, with D possibly being TRBD1 (5 bases). This CDR3 spans 15 amino acids. With 7 bases removed from V and 5 bases from J, the gap between germline ends came to 23 bases. Germline V gene lookup returns CDR1 SQVTM and CDR2 ANQGSEA. Here the CDR3 reads CSASGNEDSRYGYTF. In DNA, the CDR3 is TGCAGCGCCTCAGGGAATGAGGATTCGAGGTATGGCTACACCTTC.

V and J are TRBV2 and TRBJ1-1, with TRBD1 matching over 9 bases. The germline V gene has CDR1 SNHLY and CDR2 FYNNEI. J lost 0 bases, V lost 7 bases, and 6 bases had no gene match. CDR3 length equals 15 residues. The CDR3 loop reads CASKRWTGVNTEAFF. CDR3 DNA sequence: TGTGCCAGCAAGCGGTGGACAGGGGTGAACACTGAAGCTTTCTTT.

In this sample, this clone turned up once. This chain links TRBV18 with TRBJ2-1, with TRBD2 as a possible D gene (5 bases). Germline V gene lookup returns CDR1 KGHSH and CDR2 LQKENI. The CDR3 runs 15 residues. V was clipped by 0 bases and J by 5 bases, with 11 bases between them. CDR3 protein: CASSPPNSANNEQFF. CDR3 coding DNA: TGTGCCAGCTCACCACCGAATAGCGCAAACAATGAGCAGTTCTTC.

The chain carries TRBV9 and TRBJ2-1; 9 bases agree with TRBD1. V gave up 3 bases and J gave up 9 bases; unmatched junction bases: 13. Germline V gene lookup returns CDR1 SGDLS and CDR2 YYNGEE. CDR3 length: 16 residues. The CDR3 DNA follows: TGTGCCAGCAGCGAGGGGGGACAGGGTGGCGTCAGTGAGCAGTTCTTC. Its translation is CASSEGGQGGVSEQFF.

The chain joins TRBV7-6 to TRBJ1-1; D is possibly TRBD1 (5 bases). Germline V lookup: CDR1 SGHVS, CDR2 FNYEAQ. The CDR3 totals 15 residues. V lost 3 bases, J lost 5 bases, and 16 bases lay in between. The CDR3 DNA reads as TGTGCCAGCAGCTTTCTTACTCAGGAGGGGACTGAAGCTTTCTTT. Protein: CASSFLTQEGTEAFF.

This chain connects TRBV6-4 to TRBJ2-2; 8 positions agree with TRBD1. Per germline, CDR1 MRHNA and CDR2 SNTAGT. The V and J ends lost 6 bases and 5 bases, in that order; junction bases with no gene match: 5. This CDR3 has 14 amino acids. CDR3 in amino acids: CASRTGDGTGELFF. For the CDR3, the DNA is TGTGCCAGCAGGACAGGGGACGGAACCGGGGAGCTGTTTTTT.

The J gene is TRBJ1-2, the V gene TRBV4-1; D is possibly TRBD1 (6 bases). Trimming removed 2 bases from V and 4 bases from J, with 14 bases in between. This CDR3 is 15 amino acids long. CDR1 is MGHRA and CDR2 is YSYEKL in the germline V gene. The CDR3 loop is CASSQLALGGYGYTF. The CDR3 DNA sequence: TGCGCCAGCAGCCAACTCGCCTTAGGGGGCTATGGCTACACCTTC.

The table lists this clone with a few counts. Distinct nucleotide sequences in the sample also encode this CDR3. The CDR3 spells CASSQDPGTEAFF. The DNA for the CDR3 is TGTGCCAGCAGCCAAGATCCAGGGACTGAAGCTTTCTTT. The chain uses TRBV3-1 (or the pseudogene TRBV3-2) and TRBJ1-1; tentative D call: TRBD1 (5 bases). The CDR3 extends over 13 amino acids. Germline CDR1 LGHDT, CDR2 YNNKEL (reference sequence). Trimming left V 0 bases short and J 5 bases short, with 7 bases between.

This chain joins TRBV27 and TRBJ1-2, with 7 bases matching TRBD1. The junction had 9 bases not matched to a gene; V was cut back by 0 bases and J by 5 bases. CDR3 length: 16 amino acids. Germline V gene sequence: CDR1 MNHEY, CDR2 SMNVEV (reference sequence). The CDR3 nucleotides read TGTGCCAGCAGTTTATCGAGTAAGACAGGGTCATATGGCTACACCTTC. It yields the protein CASSLSSKTGSYGYTF.

This clone appeared a single time. The V and J genes are TRBV2 and TRBJ2-2, with D perhaps TRBD1 (6 bases). CDR1 is SNHLY and CDR2 is FYNNEI in the germline V gene. CDR3 size: 13 residues. V was clipped by 4 bases and J by 7 bases, with 10 bases between them. CDR3 nucleotides: TGTGCCAGCAGTGGGGGGCGGAACGGGGAGCTGTTTTTT. Translation gives CASSGGRNGELFF. Supplemented by reference TRBV2 and TRBJ2-2, the full variable domain reads EPEVTQTPSHQVTQMGQEVILRCVPISNHLYFYWYRQILGQKVEFLVSFYNNEISEKSEIFDDQFSVERPDGSNFTLKIRSTKLEDSAMYFCASSGGRNGELFFGEGSRLTVL.

The chain links TRBV14 to TRBJ2-7; 7 bases are shared with TRBD2. The CDR3 consists of 15 residues. Germline CDR1 and CDR2: SGHDN and FVKESK. The junction had 14 bases not matched to a gene; V was cut back by 6 bases and J by 6 bases. Written as DNA, the CDR3 is TGTGCCAGCAGAAAAACTAGCGTCCCCTTAGGCGAGCAGTACTTC. Its translation is CASRKTSVPLGEQYF. Full variable domain (outside the CDR3, taken from reference TRBV14 and TRBJ2-7): EAGVTQFPSHSVIEKGQTVTLRCDPISGHDNLYWYRRVMGKEIKFLLHFVKESKQDESGMPNNRFLAERTGGTYSTLKVQPAELEDSGVYFCASRKTSVPLGEQYFGPGTRLTVT.

This rearrangement joins TRBV19 to TRBJ1-5, with TRBD1 matching over 7 bases. The CDR3 is 14 amino acids. V gave up 11 bases and J gave up 6 bases; unmatched junction bases: 13. Germline CDR1 is LNHDA and CDR2 is SQIVND (reference sequence). The CDR3 DNA follows: TGTGCCTCCCGGGAGAGGGGGCGCCTTCAGCCCCAGCATTTT. It yields the protein CASRERGRLQPQHF.

V and J are TRBV27 and TRBJ1-5; 7 nucleotides line up with TRBD1. The length of the CDR3 is 13 residues. The germline V gene has CDR1 MNHEY and CDR2 SMNVEV (reference sequence). The J segment lost 4 bases and the V segment lost 5 bases, leaving 2 bases of the junction unmatched. The CDR3 region is CASSTQGNQPQHF. Here the CDR3 DNA reads TGTGCCAGCAGTACACAGGGGAATCAGCCCCAGCATTTT.

This chain joins TRBV5-1 and TRBJ1-6; 8 bases align to TRBD1. Germline trimming cut 2 bases from V and 8 bases from J; bases unmatched to any gene: 9. The CDR3 is 16 amino acids. Germline V gene lookup returns CDR1 SGHRS and CDR2 YFSETQ. The CDR3: CASSFEYGTGDSPLHF. In DNA, the CDR3 is TGCGCCAGCAGCTTCGAATACGGGACAGGAGATTCACCCCTCCACTTT.

This sequence joins TRBV27 and TRBJ1-5; the D gene is possibly TRBD1 (5 bases). The CDR3 covers 15 residues. The V end was cut by 4 bases, the J end by 6 bases, with 16 bases between. Germline lookup yields CDR1 MNHEY and CDR2 SMNVEV (reference sequence). CDR3 region: CASSSLLQGSQPQHF. The CDR3 nucleotides are TGTGCCAGCAGTTCCCTCCTCCAGGGAAGTCAGCCCCAGCATTTT.